What follows are 5 T cell receptor beta chains derived from one specimen sequenced in a study of blood T cells in healthy people across ages. Then a second PCR, running roughly 7 to 11 cycles, was carried out with a sample-barcoded 5' primer and a J-beta primer mix. In TCRdb, the 5' RACE reads were re-called with MiXCR into one record per CDR3 protein. The data show about 1.7 million distinct CDR3 sequences, 28% seen once. The sequenced material came from blood. The receptors stem from a woman in her 30s in good health.

This clonotype showed up just a few times. This chain uses TRBV6-2 or TRBV6-3 with TRBJ2-1, with 9 bases matching TRBD1. Trimming cost V 10 bases and J 4 bases; bases outside gene matches: 8. The CDR3 runs 14 residues. CDR1 is MNHEY, CDR2 SVGEGT, per germline. The CDR3 bases are TGTGCCATCTCCGGGACAGGGTGGTACAATGAGCAGTTCTTC. It specifies CAISGTGWYNEQFF.

In this sample, this clonotype turned up a few times. V gene TRBV3-1 combines with J gene TRBJ1-1; 7 nucleotides match TRBD1. This CDR3 spans 14 amino acids. The ends lost 8 bases at V and 5 bases at J; junction bases unmatched: 11. In germline, CDR1 is LGHDT, CDR2 YNNKEL (reference sequence). The CDR3 is CASADRSEYTEAFF. The CDR3 DNA follows: TGTGCCAGCGCGGACAGGTCGGAATATACTGAAGCTTTCTTT.

With regard to this clonotype: A single base separates this from a much larger clone, so it may be a read error. V gene TRBV4-1 combines with J gene TRBJ1-2; 7 bases are a match to TRBD1. J was trimmed by 5 bases and V by 4 bases; bases with no gene match: 10. CDR3 length equals 15 residues. The germline gives CDR1 MGHRA, CDR2 YSYEKL. CDR3 DNA: TGCGCCAGCAGCCGAGGTGAGGGGGCGGCGTATGGCTACACCTTC. Translated: CASSRGEGAAYGYTF.

Concerning this clonotype itself: A read error may explain this, as a much larger clone is one base away. This sequence joins TRBV20-1 and TRBJ2-3; D possibly corresponds to TRBD1 (5 bases). This CDR3 has 12 amino acids. The V gene's germline CDR1 is DFQATT and CDR2 SNEGSKA (reference sequence). CDR3 residues: CIGVKDADTQYF. For the CDR3, the DNA is TGCATAGGGGTCAAAGACGCAGATACGCAGTATTTT.

Remarks on this clonotype: This may stem from a read error, because a much larger clone lies one nucleotide away. The chain joins TRBV20-1 to TRBJ2-5, with D perhaps matching TRBD2 (5 bases). Germline V lookup: CDR1 DFQATT, CDR2 SNEGSKA (reference sequence). This CDR3 is built from 12 residues. The CDR3 sequence is CRASPPQETQYF. The DNA for the CDR3 is TGCAGGGCTAGCCCCCCCCAAGAGACCCAGTACTTC.